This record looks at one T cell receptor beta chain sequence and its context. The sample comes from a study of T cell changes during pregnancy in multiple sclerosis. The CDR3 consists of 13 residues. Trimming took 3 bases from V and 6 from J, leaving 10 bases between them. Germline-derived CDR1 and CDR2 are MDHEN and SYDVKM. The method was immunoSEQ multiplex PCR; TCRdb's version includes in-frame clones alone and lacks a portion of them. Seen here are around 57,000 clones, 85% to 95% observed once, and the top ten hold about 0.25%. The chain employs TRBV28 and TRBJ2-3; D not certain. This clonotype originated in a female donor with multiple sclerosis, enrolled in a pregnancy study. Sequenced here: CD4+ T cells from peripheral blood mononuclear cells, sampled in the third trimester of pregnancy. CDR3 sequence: CASSFQQLDTQYF. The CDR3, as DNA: TGTGCCAGCAGTTTTCAACAGCTTGATACGCAGTATTTT.